This is a list of T cell receptor beta chains from one sample in a study of cytomegalovirus exposure and HLA in healthy donors. Generated by immunoSEQ multiplex PCR, the TCRdb table keeps only in-frame clones and is missing some. The sample records 150,000 to 200,000 clones, over 75% being singletons. The sequencing input was PBMCs. These receptors originate from a man between 18 and 35 years old in good health and CMV-seropositive. The conserved cysteine and the conserved F or W are not part of the CDR3 here. Each record gives: V gene, J gene, CDR3 protein.

TRBV27,TRBJ2-2,ASSLFLTGELF
TRBV5-1,TRBJ2-1,ASSRTRDSGRLDNEQF
TRBV14,TRBJ2-3,ASSYLTGVADTQY
TRBV19,TRBJ2-3,ASSMGQGTDTQY
TRBV9,TRBJ1-2,ASSVVGNINYGYT
TRBV18,TRBJ1-1,ASSRLDRDTEAF
TRBV7-9,TRBJ2-3,ASSLPGSSTDTQY
TRBV7-7,TRBJ2-5,ASSWGRAGPETQY
TRBV5-1,TRBJ1-1,ASSSTTFSTEAF
TRBV28,TRBJ1-6,ASIGDRSSYNSPLH
TRBV7-9,TRBJ1-2,ASSSNYGYT
TRBV30,TRBJ2-7,AWNRDRDNGQY
TRBV6-6,TRBJ2-5,ASSYPPSGGGETQY
TRBV10-3,TRBJ1-2,ASIMDPLGYGYT
TRBV5-1,TRBJ1-1,ASSLEGGTEAF
TRBV30,TRBJ1-5,AWSVSQNNQPQH
TRBV27,TRBJ2-5,ASSVQGLEQY
TRBV2,TRBJ2-7,ASRLDRVTYEQY
TRBV4-1,TRBJ2-7,ASSQDGFSGGSPYEQY
TRBV2,TRBJ2-7,ASTRGSNSYEQY
TRBV7-2,TRBJ2-5,ASSLGVGAQETQY
TRBV29-1,TRBJ1-2,SSKTGGEAGYT
TRBV7-9,TRBJ1-2,ASSLTPTGGAFKNGYT
TRBV5-4,TRBJ2-5,ASSRADRGLETQY
TRBV7-9,TRBJ1-2,ASSPLAGARYDYT
TRBV29-1,TRBJ2-7,STGDSYEQY
TRBV5-1,TRBJ2-2,ASSLDGVTGELF
TRBV2,TRBJ2-1,ASSDRRTVSSYNEQF
TRBV6-5,TRBJ2-3,ASSYSVRGWTDTQY
TRBV10-1,TRBJ2-5,ARTGEVGETQY
TRBV11-2,TRBJ2-3,ASSLEGLGRGRPNTQY